This TCR beta chain was sequenced in a study of cytotoxic CD8 clonotypes in ibrutinib-treated CLL. The study, taken as a whole, reports: Among the clonotypes, public ones were uncommon and contracted or held stable on treatment.

Using immunoSEQ multiplex PCR, the repertoire was profiled, and TCRdb retains in-frame clones only, with some absent. The sample shows about 150,000 clones, about three quarters of them seen only once. Notes on this clone: The antigen remains undetermined.

Unmatched junction bases numbered 9, after V lost 2 bases and J lost 7 bases. From germline, CDR1 is SGHNT and CDR2 YYREEE (reference sequence). This CDR3 is 15 amino acids long. Material: PBMCs, obtained after 24 months of ibrutinib treatment. The TCR was taken from a human donor with chronic lymphocytic leukemia. V usage is TRBV5-4 and J usage is TRBJ1-2; 9 positions agree with TRBD1. The CDR3 coding sequence is TGTGCCAGCAGCTTTCCCCGACAGGGGGAGGGTGGCTACACCTTC. Translation: CASSFPRQGEGGYTF.